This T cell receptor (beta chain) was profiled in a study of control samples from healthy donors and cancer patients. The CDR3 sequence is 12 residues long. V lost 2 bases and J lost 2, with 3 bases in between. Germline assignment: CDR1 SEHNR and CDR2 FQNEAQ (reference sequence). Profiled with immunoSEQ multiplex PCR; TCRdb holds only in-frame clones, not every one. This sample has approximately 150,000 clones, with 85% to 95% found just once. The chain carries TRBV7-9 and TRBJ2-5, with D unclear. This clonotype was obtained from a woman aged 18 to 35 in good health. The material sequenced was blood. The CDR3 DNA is TGTGCCAGCAGCTTAATACAAGAGACCCAGTACTTC. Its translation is CASSLIQETQYF.